Shown below are 27 T cell receptor beta chains from a single sample sequenced in a study of early T cells in non-severe SARS-CoV-2 infection. TCRdb used MiXCR to reprocess the 5' RACE reads, holding one entry per CDR3 protein. In the table there are 95,000 to 110,000 distinct CDR3 sequences, 11% of which are singletons. The material sequenced was whole blood. The receptors were gathered from an adult who was a healthcare worker with PCR-confirmed SARS-CoV-2 infection or an uninfected control (not recorded which).

V and J are TRBV11-1 and TRBJ2-1; 9 nucleotides align to TRBD2. The CDR3 loop spans 17 amino acids. V dropped 10 bases and J dropped 7; count of bases not matched to a gene: 20. Germline V CDR1 and CDR2: SGHAT, FQDESV (reference sequence). The CDR3 DNA reads TGTGCCACCTCCGGAGGGGCGGGAGGGAGAGTGAGAAATGAGCAGTTCTTC. Protein: CATSGGAGGRVRNEQFF.

The sample holds many counts of this clonotype. The chain combines TRBV6-1 with TRBJ2-3; the match to TRBD1 covers 7 bases. CDR3 size: 15 residues. In germline, CDR1 is MNHNS, CDR2 SASEGT. The J segment lost 4 bases and the V segment lost 6 bases, leaving 10 bases of the junction unmatched. In nucleotides, the CDR3 is TGTGCCAGCAGGACCGGGACAGCCCTGTCAGATACGCAGTATTTT. Its protein product is CASRTGTALSDTQYF.

The J gene is TRBJ2-3, the V gene TRBV12-3 or TRBV12-4; D may be TRBD1 (6 bases). The CDR3 covers 15 residues. V shed 2 bases and J shed 2 bases, with 11 bases lying between them. CDR3 bases: TGTGCCAGCAGTTTACCGGGACACAACACAGATACGCAGTATTTT. This sequence encodes CASSLPGHNTDTQYF.

The table lists this clonotype with a few counts. The chain recombines TRBV4-1 with TRBJ2-3; 10 bases are a match to TRBD2. The CDR3 sequence is 17 residues long. Germline assignment: CDR1 MGHRA and CDR2 YSYEKL. V was pared by 0 bases and J by 6 bases, with 9 bases of the junction left unmatched. CDR3 DNA: TGCGCCAGCAGCCAAGAAGGAGCGGGGGGGCGCTCGGATACGCAGTATTTT. Amino acid sequence: CASSQEGAGGRSDTQYF.

This clonotype was detected a few times. DNA for the CDR3: TGCGCCAGCAGTGAGGTGATTAGCGGGACCCCAGATACGCAGTATTTT. It translates to CASSEVISGTPDTQYF. The V and J genes are TRBV10-2 and TRBJ2-3, with 8 positions matching TRBD2. This CDR3 comprises 16 residues. Looked up from germline, CDR1 is WSHSY and CDR2 is SAAADI. V lost 2 bases, J lost 4 bases, and 8 bases stayed unmatched.

The sample holds a few counts of this clonotype. The chain combines TRBV29-1 with TRBJ1-4, with TRBD1 as a possible D gene (5 bases). Trimming removed 4 bases from V and 8 bases from J, with 20 bases in between. Germline loops: CDR1 SQVTM, CDR2 ANQGSEA. There are 15 residues in the CDR3. The CDR3 DNA follows: TGCAGCGTTGGCCCTAGGACAACCGAGGGGGAAAAACTGTTTTTT. It yields the protein CSVGPRTTEGEKLFF.

In its sample, this clonotype was seen a few times. The CDR3 loop reads CASNKNPSITQYF. In DNA, the CDR3 is TGTGCCAGCAACAAAAACCCATCCATTACGCAGTATTTT. V and J are TRBV28 and TRBJ2-3, with D unresolved. V lost 7 bases and J 8 bases, leaving 16 bases between the germline ends. This CDR3 is built from 13 residues. Per the germline V gene, CDR1 is MDHEN and CDR2 is SYDVKM.

The chain carries TRBV27 and TRBJ2-7; tentative D call: TRBD2 (6 bases). Per the germline V gene, CDR1 is MNHEY and CDR2 is SMNVEV (reference sequence). The CDR3 sequence is 13 residues long. The V end lost 2 bases, the J end lost 5 bases, and 10 bases lay between the germline ends. The DNA of the CDR3 is TGTGCCAGCAGTTTAGCTGGGAGGCACGAGCAGTACTTC. Residues: CASSLAGRHEQYF.

The chain recombines TRBV5-1 with TRBJ2-3; TRBD1 might be the D (6 bases). V was trimmed by 1 base and J by 3 bases, leaving 12 bases between them. Germline V gene sequence: CDR1 SGHRS, CDR2 YFSETQ. This CDR3 has 15 residues. The CDR3 protein is CASSLSDRGTDTQYF. The DNA of the CDR3 is TGCGCCAGCAGCTTGTCTGATAGGGGGACAGATACGCAGTATTTT.

The CDR3 DNA reads as TGCGCCAGCAGCCCCCGAGGGGCCCATGAGCAGTTCTTC. This gives the protein CASSPRGAHEQFF. The rearrangement joins TRBV4-1 to TRBJ2-1; tentatively, D is TRBD1 or TRBD2 (5 bases each). The V end was cut by 4 bases, the J end by 8 bases, with 12 bases between. CDR3 length equals 13 residues. Germline-derived CDR1 and CDR2 are MGHRA and YSYEKL.

The chain combines TRBV19 with TRBJ2-7; weak D call: TRBD2 (6 bases). CDR1 and CDR2 from the germline V gene are LNHDA and SQIVND (reference sequence). The CDR3 spans 14 residues. V lost 2 bases and J lost 6, with 14 bases in between. In nucleotides, the CDR3 is TGTGCCAGTAGTATAAATTTGGGAGGTAGCGAGCAGTACTTC. It encodes CASSINLGGSEQYF.

CDR3 region: CASSRDLVETQYF. The CDR3 bases are TGTGCCAGCTCACGAGATCTGGTAGAGACCCAGTACTTC. The chain joins TRBV18 to TRBJ2-5; D uncertain. Trimming pared 4 bases from V and 4 bases from J, leaving 10 bases between. The length of the CDR3 is 13 residues. Germline V gene lookup returns CDR1 KGHSH and CDR2 LQKENI.

The chain links TRBV24-1 to TRBJ1-2; 10 nucleotides agree with TRBD1. Germline V CDR1 and CDR2: KGHDR, SFDVKD. V trimming: 3 bases; J trimming: 6 bases; junction bases outside the gene matches: 3. The CDR3 spans 14 residues. CDR3: CATSDPGQGDGYTF. CDR3 nucleotides: TGTGCCACCAGTGATCCTGGACAGGGGGATGGCTACACCTTC.

This chain joins TRBV14 and TRBJ2-1, with D tentatively TRBD1 or TRBD2 (6 bases each). The CDR3 totals 14 residues. The germline V and J ends were trimmed by 2 bases and 7 bases, with 12 bases remaining between them. CDR1 SGHDN and CDR2 FVKESK come from the germline V gene. CDR3 sequence (DNA): TGTGCCAGCAGCCAAAACGGAGGGGGGAATGAGCAGTTCTTC. As protein: CASSQNGGGNEQFF. Variable domain in full (rest from reference TRBV14 and TRBJ2-1): EAGVTQFPSHSVIEKGQTVTLRCDPISGHDNLYWYRRVMGKEIKFLLHFVKESKQDESGMPNNRFLAERTGGTYSTLKVQPAELEDSGVYFCASSQNGGGNEQFFGPGTRLTVL.

There are a few counts of this clonotype. This chain joins TRBV10-2 and TRBJ2-3; the match to TRBD2 covers 9 bases. The CDR3 is 15 residues long. Germline CDR1 and CDR2: WSHSY and SAAADI. The ends lost 5 bases at V and 1 base at J; junction bases unmatched: 4. In DNA form, the CDR3 reads TGCGCCAGCAGTAAACTAGCGGGTGGCACAGATACGCAGTATTTT. This translates into CASSKLAGGTDTQYF.

CDR3 protein: CASSYGTSGANVLTF. The DNA of the CDR3 is TGTGCCAGCAGTTACGGGACCTCTGGGGCCAACGTCCTGACTTTC. The chain joins TRBV6-5 to TRBJ2-6; either TRBD1 or TRBD2 may fit D (5 bases each). The CDR3 runs 15 residues. Germline CDR1 is MNHEY and CDR2 is SVGAGI. V was clipped by 2 bases and J by 0 bases, with 5 bases between them.

This clonotype has just a few counts. The rearrangement joins TRBV7-2 to TRBJ2-7, with TRBD2 identical over 12 bases. The ends lost 4 bases at V and 3 bases at J; junction bases unmatched: 4. The CDR3 extends over 15 amino acids. CDR1 and CDR2 (germline): SGHTA, FQGNSA. CDR3 nucleotides: TGTGCCAGCAGCTGGACTAGCGGGATAGGCTACGAGCAGTACTTC. This gives the protein CASSWTSGIGYEQYF.

V and J are TRBV20-1 and TRBJ2-3, with 7 bases that match TRBD2. Germline trimming cut 2 bases from V and 2 bases from J; bases unmatched to any gene: 4. Per the germline V gene, CDR1 is DFQATT and CDR2 is SNEGSKA (reference sequence). The CDR3 has 14 residues. The CDR3 bases are TGCAGTGCTAGACCACTAGCGCTCACAGATACGCAGTATTTT. Protein: CSARPLALTDTQYF.

The gene calls are TRBV20-1 and TRBJ2-7, with a tentative D call TRBD2 (6 bases). Germline CDR1 DFQATT, CDR2 SNEGSKA (reference sequence). V dropped 3 bases and J dropped 5 bases, with 14 bases sitting between them. The CDR3 has 13 amino acids. CDR3: CSASVGGSNEQYF. The CDR3 bases are TGCAGTGCTAGCGTCGGGGGTAGCAACGAGCAGTACTTC.

This clonotype was seen a few times. The genes are TRBV7-3 and TRBJ1-1; D call uncertain. The V end lost 4 bases, the J end lost 3 bases, and 9 bases lay between the germline ends. The germline V gene has CDR1 SGHTA and CDR2 FQGTGA. CDR3 length equals 13 residues. The CDR3 DNA reads as TGTGCCAGCAGCTCACAGAGAGACACTGAAGCTTTCTTT. Its protein product is CASSSQRDTEAFF. Full variable domain (rest looked up from reference TRBV7-3 and TRBJ1-1): GAGVSQTPSNKVTEKGKYVELRCDPISGHTALYWYRQSLGQGPEFLIYFQGTGAADDSGLPNDRFFAVRPEGSVSTLKIQRTERGDSAVYLCASSSQRDTEAFFGQGTRLTVV.

This clonotype was seen ten or more times. This chain connects TRBV7-3 to TRBJ1-4; 8 nucleotides agree with TRBD1. Germline trimming cut 5 bases from V and 3 bases from J; bases unmatched to any gene: 8. The CDR3 totals 16 residues. The germline V gene has CDR1 SGHTA and CDR2 FQGTGA. The CDR3 bases are TGTGCCAGCAGCCCGGGGACAGGCTTTGCTAATGAAAAACTGTTTTTT. This encodes CASSPGTGFANEKLFF.

V gene TRBV5-1 combines with J gene TRBJ2-1; tentative D call: TRBD2 (6 bases). CDR3 size: 16 residues. V lost 0 bases, J lost 0 bases, and 10 bases lay in between. Germline V gene lookup returns CDR1 SGHRS and CDR2 YFSETQ. The CDR3 loop reads CASSLAGGNSYNEQFF. The CDR3 coding sequence is TGCGCCAGCAGCTTGGCCGGCGGGAACTCCTACAATGAGCAGTTCTTC.

This clonotype was found many times. This rearrangement joins TRBV4-2 to TRBJ1-2; no firm D call. Trimming removed 0 bases at V and 5 bases at J, with 16 bases between. The CDR3 extends over 16 amino acids. Looked up from germline, CDR1 is LGHNA and CDR2 is YNFKEQ. The CDR3 spells CASSQESTAALYGYTF. The CDR3 nucleotides are TGTGCCAGCAGCCAAGAGTCAACGGCAGCCTTATATGGCTACACCTTC.

This clonotype was seen many times. J is TRBJ2-1 and V is TRBV3-1; TRBD2 aligns across 8 bases. The CDR3 is 15 residues long. V dropped 1 base and J dropped 7; count of bases not matched to a gene: 6. Germline assignment: CDR1 LGHDT and CDR2 YNNKEL (reference sequence). In DNA form, the CDR3 reads TGTGCCAGCAGCCAAGCCGGGACTAGGGGTAATGAGCAGTTCTTC. It specifies CASSQAGTRGNEQFF.

In its sample, this clonotype was seen a few times. The V gene is TRBV7-9, the J gene TRBJ1-4; 10 bases are shared with TRBD1. The junction had 4 bases not matched to a gene; V was cut back by 5 bases and J by 7 bases. CDR3 length: 14 amino acids. Germline CDR1 SEHNR, CDR2 FQNEAQ (reference sequence). DNA for the CDR3: TGTGCCAGCAGCCGGGACAGGGGTGGTGAAAAACTGTTTTTT. Its protein product is CASSRDRGGEKLFF.

There are a few counts of this clonotype. Compared with germline, one end of the junction differs, possibly owing to a read error. The CDR3 region is CVSTSPPTNEKLFF. CDR3 in DNA: TGTGTCAGCACATCCCCTCCAACTAATGAAAAACTGTTTTTT. The chain combines TRBV28 with TRBJ1-4, with D hard to call. The CDR3 is 14 amino acids. Germline V gives CDR1 MDHEN, CDR2 SYDVKM.

This chain links TRBV4-1 with TRBJ1-5; D possibly corresponds to TRBD1 (5 bases). Germline V CDR1 and CDR2: MGHRA, YSYEKL. The CDR3 length is 16 residues. V lost 1 base, J lost 7 bases, and 17 bases lay in between. The CDR3 reads CASSQGFGGGRQPQHF. The CDR3 nucleotides are TGCGCCAGCAGCCAAGGATTCGGGGGGGGTAGACAGCCCCAGCATTTT.